The 9 T cell receptor beta chains below were found in one sample sequenced in a study of cytomegalovirus exposure and HLA in healthy donors. The study ran its PCR with 60 Vbeta and 13 Jbeta primers. Repertoires were generated with immunoSEQ multiplex PCR, while TCRdb's copy carries only in-frame clones and drops some. The sample records 100,000 or so clones, more than 60% being singletons. The sample comprised PBMCs. These receptors all stem from a male donor in good health and CMV-seronegative.

This sequence joins TRBV27 and TRBJ1-5, with 11 bases fitting TRBD1. Germline V gene lookup returns CDR1 MNHEY and CDR2 SMNVEV (reference sequence). The CDR3 spans 14 residues. Unmatched junction bases numbered 3, after V lost 5 bases and J lost 6 bases. The CDR3 reads CASSGTGGLQPQHF. The CDR3 DNA reads TGTGCCAGCAGTGGGACAGGGGGGCTTCAGCCCCAGCATTTT.

The chain joins TRBV13 to TRBJ1-4, with 7 bases matching TRBD1. V gave up 2 bases and J gave up 7 bases; unmatched junction bases: 4. The CDR3 covers 14 residues. CDR1 PRHDT and CDR2 FYEKMQ come from the germline V gene (reference sequence). The CDR3 protein is CASSLKGQSEKLFF. CDR3 nucleotide sequence: TGTGCCAGCAGCTTAAAGGGACAGAGTGAAAAACTGTTTTTT.

This clone turned up a few times. V usage is TRBV5-1 and J usage is TRBJ1-2; 8 bases are a match to TRBD1. The germline V gene encodes CDR1 SGHRS and CDR2 YFSETQ. Trimming at V came to 3 bases and at J to 1 base, leaving 2 bases not matched to a gene. The CDR3 runs to 14 residues. The chain's CDR3 is CASSSDRVNYGYTF. The CDR3 region has the DNA TGCGCCAGCAGCTCGGACAGGGTTAACTATGGCTACACCTTC.

This clone has just a few counts. V usage is TRBV6-1 and J usage is TRBJ2-7; D is unresolved. The CDR3 is 13 residues long. Germline values: CDR1 MNHNS, CDR2 SASEGT. Trimming left V 6 bases short and J 7 bases short, with 16 bases between. As DNA, the CDR3 is TGTGCCAGCAGCCTTACAGTTTTGTGGGAGCAGTACTTC. This encodes CASSLTVLWEQYF.

V is TRBV25-1 and J is TRBJ2-1; tentative D call: TRBD1 (6 bases). Trimming cost V 4 bases and J 10 bases, with 11 bases left between them. Germline assignment: CDR1 MGHDK and CDR2 SYGVNS. The CDR3 extends over 12 amino acids. The CDR3 sequence: CASSGTVSEQFF. For the CDR3, the DNA is TGTGCCAGCAGTGGGACAGTCAGCGAGCAGTTCTTC.

In this sample, this clone turned up a few times. The chain recombines TRBV15 with TRBJ2-7, with 9 positions matching TRBD1. Germline-derived CDR1 and CDR2 are LNHNV and YYDKDF (reference sequence). The CDR3 has 16 amino acids. The ends lost 0 bases at V and 6 bases at J; junction bases unmatched: 9. For the CDR3, the DNA is TGTGCCACCAGCAGAGATCCCCCGGGACAGGGTCTCGAGCAGTACTTC. Its translation: CATSRDPPGQGLEQYF.

The rearrangement joins TRBV11-3 to TRBJ2-3; possible D gene TRBD2, 6 bases. CDR1 and CDR2 (germline): SGHNT, YENEEA. The V end was cut by 5 bases, the J end by 2 bases, with 17 bases between. This CDR3 contains 16 residues. The CDR3: CASSPRGSGPTDTQYF. The CDR3 DNA is TGTGCCAGCAGCCCCCGGGGTAGCGGCCCCACAGATACGCAGTATTTT.

This clone has just one count. The chain joins TRBV28 to TRBJ2-5, with TRBD2 matching 12 bases. The ends lost 6 bases at V and 1 base at J; junction bases unmatched: 6. Germline V lookup: CDR1 MDHEN, CDR2 SYDVKM. CDR3 length: 16 residues. The CDR3 here is CASSRGLAGLQETQYF. DNA for the CDR3: TGTGCCAGCAGCCGAGGACTAGCGGGGCTCCAAGAGACCCAGTACTTC.

The genes are TRBV18 and TRBJ2-5; D is ambiguous. The germline gives CDR1 KGHSH, CDR2 LQKENI. The V and J ends lost 6 bases and 3 bases respectively, with 17 bases between them. The CDR3 loop spans 15 amino acids. The CDR3 sequence is CASSLTQTREETQYF. The CDR3, as DNA: TGTGCCAGCTCGTTGACACAGACCCGTGAAGAGACCCAGTACTTC.